This T cell receptor (beta chain) was documented in a study of shared clonotypes between healthy human individuals. Study-level background: The cohort had two women and three men, ages 18 to 49. Each donor's CD8 memory used one plate, CD8 naive two, each CD4 subset three.

Each of the donors was a healthy adult who was HIV-negative and had not had a recent acute infection or vaccination. There are 16 residues in the CDR3. Germline loops: CDR1 MGHDK, CDR2 SYGVNS. The V and J ends lost 4 bases and 4 bases respectively, with 19 bases between them. Assay used: immunoSEQ multiplex PCR; TCRdb lists only in-frame clones, some missing. The sample lists approximately 710,000 clones, roughly 88% occurring once. The receptor was derived from a man in his late teens or twenties in good health. Some clones in this sample may be carry-over from other donors' samples. The J gene is TRBJ1-1, the V gene TRBV25-1, with D possibly TRBD1 on 6 matching bases. Sequencing input: memory CD8+ T cells from PBMCs. Subset specified: CD45RO+ cells pooled with CCR7-negative TemRA cells. The CDR3 loop reads CASSGFGDKEITEAFF. CDR3 nucleotides: TGTGCCAGCAGTGGATTTGGGGACAAAGAGATCACTGAAGCTTTCTTT.